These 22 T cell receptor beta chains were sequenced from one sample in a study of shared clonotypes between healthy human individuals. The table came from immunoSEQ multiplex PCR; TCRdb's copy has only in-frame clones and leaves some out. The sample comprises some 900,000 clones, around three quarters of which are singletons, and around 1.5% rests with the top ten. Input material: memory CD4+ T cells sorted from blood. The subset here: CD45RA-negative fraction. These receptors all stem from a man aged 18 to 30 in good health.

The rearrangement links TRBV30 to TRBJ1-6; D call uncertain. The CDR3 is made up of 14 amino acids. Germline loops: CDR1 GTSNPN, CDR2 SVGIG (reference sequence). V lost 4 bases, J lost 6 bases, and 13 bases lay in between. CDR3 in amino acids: CAWTEGLFNSPLHF. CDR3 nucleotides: TGTGCCTGGACGGAAGGGCTCTTTAATTCACCCCTCCACTTT.

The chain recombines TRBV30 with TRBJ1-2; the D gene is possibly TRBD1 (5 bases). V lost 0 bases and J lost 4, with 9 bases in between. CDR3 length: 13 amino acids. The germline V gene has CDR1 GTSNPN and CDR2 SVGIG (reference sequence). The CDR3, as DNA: TGTGCCTGGAGTGTAAAGGGGTTCTATGGCTACACCTTC. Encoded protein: CAWSVKGFYGYTF.

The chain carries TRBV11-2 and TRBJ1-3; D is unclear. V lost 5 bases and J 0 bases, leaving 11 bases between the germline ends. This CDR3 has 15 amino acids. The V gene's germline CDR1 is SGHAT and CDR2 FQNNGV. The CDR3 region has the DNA TGTGCCAGCAGCAACACGGGTTACTCTGGAAACACCATATATTTT. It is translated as CASSNTGYSGNTIYF.

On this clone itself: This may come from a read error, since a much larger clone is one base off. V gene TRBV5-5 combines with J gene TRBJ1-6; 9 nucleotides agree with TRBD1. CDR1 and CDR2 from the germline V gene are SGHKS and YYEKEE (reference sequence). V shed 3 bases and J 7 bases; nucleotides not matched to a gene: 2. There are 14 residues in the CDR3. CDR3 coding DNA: TGTGCCAGCAGCTGGGGACAGGGAAATTCACCCCTCCACTTT. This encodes CASSWGQGNSPLHF.

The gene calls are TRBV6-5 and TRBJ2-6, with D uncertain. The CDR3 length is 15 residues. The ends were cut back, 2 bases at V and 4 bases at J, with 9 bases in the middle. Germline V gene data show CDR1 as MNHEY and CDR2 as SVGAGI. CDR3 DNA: TGTGCCAGCAGTTACCTCGAGGCCGGGGCCAACGTCCTGACTTTC. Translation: CASSYLEAGANVLTF.

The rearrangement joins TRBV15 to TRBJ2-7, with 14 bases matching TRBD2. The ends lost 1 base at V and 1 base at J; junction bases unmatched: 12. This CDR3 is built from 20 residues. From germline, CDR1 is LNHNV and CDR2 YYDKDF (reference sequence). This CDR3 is CATSRVNPGLAGEGSYEQYF. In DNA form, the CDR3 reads TGTGCCACCAGCAGAGTTAACCCGGGACTAGCGGGAGAAGGGTCCTACGAGCAGTACTTC.

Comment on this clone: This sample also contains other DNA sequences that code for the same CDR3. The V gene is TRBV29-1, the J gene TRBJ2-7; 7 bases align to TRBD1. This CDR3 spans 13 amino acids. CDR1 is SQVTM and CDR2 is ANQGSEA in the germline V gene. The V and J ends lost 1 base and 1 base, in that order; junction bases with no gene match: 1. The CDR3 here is CSVEGGQSYEQYF. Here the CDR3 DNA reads TGCAGCGTTGAAGGGGGACAGTCCTACGAGCAGTACTTC.

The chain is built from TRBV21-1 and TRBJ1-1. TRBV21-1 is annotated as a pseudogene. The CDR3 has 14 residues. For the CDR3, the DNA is TGTGCCAGCAGCAAACCGGGACGGAACACTGAAGCTTTCTTT. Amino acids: CASSKPGRNTEAFF.

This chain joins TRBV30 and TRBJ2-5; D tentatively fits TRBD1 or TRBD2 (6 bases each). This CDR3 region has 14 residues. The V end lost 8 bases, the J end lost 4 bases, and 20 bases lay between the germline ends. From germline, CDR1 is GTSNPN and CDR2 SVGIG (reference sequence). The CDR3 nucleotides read TGTGCCACCCAGAGGGGGGAGGCTCCAGAGACCCAGTACTTC. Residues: CATQRGEAPETQYF.

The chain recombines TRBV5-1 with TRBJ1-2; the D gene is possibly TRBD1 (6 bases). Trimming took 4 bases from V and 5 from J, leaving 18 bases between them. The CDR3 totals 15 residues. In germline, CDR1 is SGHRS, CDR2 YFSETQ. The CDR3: CASSITGRSEYGYTF. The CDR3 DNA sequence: TGCGCCAGCAGCATAACAGGGAGGAGCGAATATGGCTACACCTTC. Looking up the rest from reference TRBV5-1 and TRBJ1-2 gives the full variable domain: KAGVTQTPRYLIKTRGQQVTLSCSPISGHRSVSWYQQTPGQGLQFLFEYFSETQRNKGNFPGRFSGRQFSNSRSEMNVSTLELGDSALYLCASSITGRSEYGYTFGSGTRLTVV.

The CDR3 sequence: CASSYGQLASGANVLTF. CDR3 bases: TGTGCCAGCAGCTACGGGCAGTTGGCCTCTGGGGCCAACGTCCTGACTTTC. This chain links TRBV5-4 with TRBJ2-6; D unresolved. V dropped 3 bases and J dropped 0 bases, with 13 bases sitting between them. The CDR3 extends over 17 amino acids. Germline CDR1 and CDR2: SGHNT and YYREEE (reference sequence).

The CDR3 loop is CASSEAAGGPDTQYF. The CDR3, as DNA: TGTGCCAGCAGTGAAGCTGCGGGAGGGCCAGATACGCAGTATTTT. The V gene is TRBV6-1, the J gene TRBJ2-3; 9 nucleotides align to TRBD2. The germline CDR1 and CDR2 sequences are MNHNS and SASEGT. This CDR3 is built from 15 residues. V gave up 0 bases and J gave up 4 bases; unmatched junction bases: 2.

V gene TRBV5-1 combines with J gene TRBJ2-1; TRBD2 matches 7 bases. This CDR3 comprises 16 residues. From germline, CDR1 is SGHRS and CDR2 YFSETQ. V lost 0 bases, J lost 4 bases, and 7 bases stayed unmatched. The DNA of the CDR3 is TGCGCCAGCAGCTTGGAAGGTAGCGGGCGGTACAATGAGCAGTTCTTC. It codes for CASSLEGSGRYNEQFF.

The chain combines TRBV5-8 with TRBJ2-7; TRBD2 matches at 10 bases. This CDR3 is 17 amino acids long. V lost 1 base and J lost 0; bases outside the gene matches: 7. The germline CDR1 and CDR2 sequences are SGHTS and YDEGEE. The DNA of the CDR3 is TGTGCCAGCAGCTTGTATTTTGCTAGCGGGAGCTCCTACGAGCAGTACTTC. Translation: CASSLYFASGSSYEQYF.

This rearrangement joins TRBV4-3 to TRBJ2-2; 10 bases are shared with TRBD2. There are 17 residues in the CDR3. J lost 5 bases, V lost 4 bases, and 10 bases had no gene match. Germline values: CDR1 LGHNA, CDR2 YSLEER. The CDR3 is CASSPGGSAGGTGELFF. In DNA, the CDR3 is TGCGCCAGCAGCCCGGGGGGGTCAGCGGGAGGGACCGGGGAGCTGTTTTTT.

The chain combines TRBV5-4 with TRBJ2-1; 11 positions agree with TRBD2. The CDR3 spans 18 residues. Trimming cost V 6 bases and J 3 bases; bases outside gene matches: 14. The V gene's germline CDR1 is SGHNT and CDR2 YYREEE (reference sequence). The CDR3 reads CASKTDLITSGSYNEQFF. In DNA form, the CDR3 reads TGTGCCAGCAAAACAGACCTCATAACTAGCGGGAGCTACAATGAGCAGTTCTTC.

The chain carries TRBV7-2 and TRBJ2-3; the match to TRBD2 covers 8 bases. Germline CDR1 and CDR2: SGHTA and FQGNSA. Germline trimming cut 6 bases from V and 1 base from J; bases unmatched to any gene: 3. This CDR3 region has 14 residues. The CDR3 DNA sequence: TGTGCCAGCAGGAAACTAGCGGGCACAGATACGCAGTATTTT. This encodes CASRKLAGTDTQYF.

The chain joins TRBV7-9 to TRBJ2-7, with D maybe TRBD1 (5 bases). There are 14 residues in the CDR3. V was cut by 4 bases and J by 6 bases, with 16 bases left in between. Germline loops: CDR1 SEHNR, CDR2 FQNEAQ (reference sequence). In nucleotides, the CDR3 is TGTGCCAGCAGCTCGGACACCGACCTCGGCGAGCAGTACTTC. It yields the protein CASSSDTDLGEQYF.

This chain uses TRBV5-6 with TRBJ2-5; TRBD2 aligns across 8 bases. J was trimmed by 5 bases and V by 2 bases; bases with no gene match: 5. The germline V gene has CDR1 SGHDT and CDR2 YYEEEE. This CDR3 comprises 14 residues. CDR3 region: CASSFSGARETQYF. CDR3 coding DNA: TGTGCCAGCAGCTTTAGCGGGGCCAGGGAGACCCAGTACTTC.

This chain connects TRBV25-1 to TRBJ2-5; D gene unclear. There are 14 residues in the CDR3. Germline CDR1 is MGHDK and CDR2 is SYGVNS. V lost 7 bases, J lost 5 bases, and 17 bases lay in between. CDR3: CASTPVSRTETQYF. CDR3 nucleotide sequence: TGTGCCAGCACCCCCGTGTCTAGGACGGAGACCCAGTACTTC. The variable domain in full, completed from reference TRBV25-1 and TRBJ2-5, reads EADIYQTPRYLVIGTGKKITLECSQTMGHDKMYWYQQDPGMELHLIHYSYGVNSTEKGDLSSESTVSRIRTEHFPLTLESARPSHTSQYLCASTPVSRTETQYFGPGTRLLVL.

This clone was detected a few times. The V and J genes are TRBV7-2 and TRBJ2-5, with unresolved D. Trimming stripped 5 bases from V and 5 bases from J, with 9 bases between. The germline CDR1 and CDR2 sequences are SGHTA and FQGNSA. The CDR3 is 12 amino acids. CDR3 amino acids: CASSPVLETQYF. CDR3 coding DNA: TGTGCCAGCAGCCCGGTCCTGGAGACCCAGTACTTC. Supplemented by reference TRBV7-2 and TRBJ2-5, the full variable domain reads GAGVSQSPSNKVTEKGKDVELRCDPISGHTALYWYRQSLGQGLEFLIYFQGNSAPDKSGLPSDRFSAERTGGSVSTLTIQRTQQEDSAVYLCASSPVLETQYFGPGTRLLVL.

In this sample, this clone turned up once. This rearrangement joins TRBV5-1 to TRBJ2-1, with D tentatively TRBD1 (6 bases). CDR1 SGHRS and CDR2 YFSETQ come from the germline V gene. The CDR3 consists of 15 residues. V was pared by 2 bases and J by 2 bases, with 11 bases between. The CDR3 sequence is CASSFTGYTYNEQFF. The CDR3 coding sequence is TGCGCCAGCAGCTTCACAGGGTATACCTACAATGAGCAGTTCTTC.